This T cell receptor (beta chain) was documented in a study of T cells after yellow fever vaccination. CDR1 SEHNR and CDR2 FQNEAQ come from the germline V gene (reference sequence). CDR3 length equals 16 residues. V trimming: 5 bases; J trimming: 5 bases; junction bases outside the gene matches: 8. TCRdb re-analysed the 5' RACE reads in MiXCR, keeping a single row per CDR3 protein. There are under 200,000 distinct CDR3 sequences in the sample; approximately 10% occur only once, and around 34% lies in the top ten. The chain couples TRBV7-9 to TRBJ2-3; 12 bases are a match to TRBD2. The sequencing used CD8+ T cells sorted from PBMCs, collected 15 days after the yellow fever booster vaccination. The clonotype was recovered from a man aged 18 to 35 who received the YFV17D yellow fever vaccine. The CDR3, as DNA: TGTGCCAGCAGCCATCTAGCGGGGGGGCCGGAAGATACGCAGTATTTT. Translation: CASSHLAGGPEDTQYF. The whole variable domain, remainder taken from reference TRBV7-9 and TRBJ2-3, is DTGVSQNPRHKITKRGQNVTFRCDPISEHNRLYWYRQTLGQGPEFLTYFQNEAQLEKSRLLSDRFSAERPKGSFSTLEIQRTEQGDSAMYLCASSHLAGGPEDTQYFGPGTRLTVL.